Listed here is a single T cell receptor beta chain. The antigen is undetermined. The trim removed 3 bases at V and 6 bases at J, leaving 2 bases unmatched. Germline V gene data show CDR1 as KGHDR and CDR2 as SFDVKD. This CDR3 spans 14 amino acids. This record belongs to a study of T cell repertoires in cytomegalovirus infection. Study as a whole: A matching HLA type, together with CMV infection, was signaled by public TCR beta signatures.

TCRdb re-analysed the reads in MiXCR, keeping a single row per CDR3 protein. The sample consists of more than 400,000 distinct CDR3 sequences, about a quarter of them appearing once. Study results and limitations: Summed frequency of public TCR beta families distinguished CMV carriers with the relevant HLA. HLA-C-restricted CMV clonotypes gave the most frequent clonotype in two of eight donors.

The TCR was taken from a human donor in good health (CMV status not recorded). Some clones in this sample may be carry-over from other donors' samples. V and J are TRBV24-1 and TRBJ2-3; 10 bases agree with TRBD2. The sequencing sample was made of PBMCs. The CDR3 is CATSDPTSGDTQYF. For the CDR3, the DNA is TGTGCCACCAGTGATCCGACTAGCGGGGATACGCAGTATTTT.